This T cell receptor beta chain was retrieved from a study of response to subunit inactivated influenza vaccine. MiXCR, applied by TCRdb to the RT-PCR reads, yields one record per CDR3 protein. The profile shows roughly 570,000 distinct CDR3 sequences, over 10% of them singletons. This clonotype came up a few times. The target antigen is unknown. Overall study findings and caveats: Few additional T cells are recruited per seasonal influenza vaccination, authors suggested.

The specimen comprised PBMCs from blood, sampled roughly 48 days after vaccination. The source is a man aged 45-65 years who received an inactivated influenza vaccine.

The CDR3 spells CASSGEKTQYF. The CDR3 region has the DNA TGTGCCAGCAGCGGGGAGAAGACCCAGTACTTC. The chain couples TRBV2 to TRBJ2-5; D is perhaps TRBD2 (5 bases). Germline V gives CDR1 SNHLY, CDR2 FYNNEI. V lost 6 bases to trimming and J lost 6 bases, with 8 bases between them. The CDR3 runs 11 residues.